A single sample is the source of the 15 T cell receptor beta chains below, sequenced in a study of post-analysis software for immune sequencing data. Findings of the study overall: Four or five TRBV segments, including TRBV5-6, TRBV5-1 and TRBV20-1, were more frequent in patients than controls.

cDNA libraries for TCR beta contained unique molecular identifiers. TCRdb fed the PCR reads into MiXCR, producing one record per CDR3 protein. Of a few hundred thousand distinct CDR3 sequences listed, over 30% were seen once; the top ten hold approximately 7.1%. For these receptors, no antigen is known. The sequencing sample was made of blood. These receptors originate from a girl aged 2 to 10 with multiple sclerosis.

This sequence joins TRBV12-3 or TRBV12-4 and TRBJ1-6; TRBD1 is a possible D gene (5 bases). The length of the CDR3 is 14 residues. The ends were cut back, 4 bases at V and 7 bases at J, with 11 bases in the middle. The CDR3 DNA is TGTGCCAGCAGTTCGCGGGGGAGGAATTCACCCCTCCACTTT. Amino acids: CASSSRGRNSPLHF.

This rearrangement joins TRBV3-1 to TRBJ1-5; D gene ambiguous. This CDR3 comprises 15 residues. V gave up 0 bases and J gave up 3 bases, with 9 bases separating them. Germline CDR1 and CDR2: LGHDT and YNNKEL (reference sequence). CDR3 sequence: CASSQDLGNNQPQHF. Here the CDR3 DNA reads TGTGCCAGCAGCCAAGATCTAGGGAACAATCAGCCCCAGCATTTT.

The chain uses TRBV9 and TRBJ2-1; 13 nucleotides agree with TRBD2. Germline V CDR1 and CDR2: SGDLS, YYNGEE. The junction had 6 bases not matched to a gene; V was cut back by 0 bases and J by 3 bases. The CDR3 has 18 residues. The CDR3 reads CASSVEGGLAGRYNEQFF. The CDR3 DNA is TGTGCCAGCAGCGTAGAAGGGGGACTAGCGGGGCGCTACAATGAGCAGTTCTTC. The whole variable domain, remainder taken from reference TRBV9 and TRBJ2-1, is DSGVTQTPKHLITATGQRVTLRCSPRSGDLSVYWYQQSLDQGLQFLIQYYNGEERAKGNILERFSAQQFPDLHSELNLSSLELGDSALYFCASSVEGGLAGRYNEQFFGPGTRLTVL.

This clonotype was counted only a few times. The CDR3 protein is CASSQEIDGTSGRTQYF. As DNA, the CDR3 is TGTGCCAGCAGCCAAGAAATCGACGGGACTAGCGGGCGGACCCAGTACTTC. The genes are TRBV4-2 and TRBJ2-5; 12 nucleotides match TRBD2. J gave up 7 bases and V 0 bases, and 9 bases lay outside the gene matches. Germline values: CDR1 LGHNA, CDR2 YNFKEQ. CDR3 size: 17 residues.

This clonotype was seen a single time. The chain is built from TRBV5-1 and TRBJ2-1; 8 bases fit TRBD1. The CDR3 sequence is 18 residues long. V lost 2 bases to trimming and J lost 0 bases; unmatched junction nucleotides: 10. Germline V gene sequence: CDR1 SGHRS, CDR2 YFSETQ. As DNA, the CDR3 is TGCGCCAGCAGCTTACCCGGGACAGGAGGGAGCTCCTACAATGAGCAGTTCTTC. It translates to CASSLPGTGGSSYNEQFF.

CDR3 nucleotides: TGCAGCGCCATCAGCGCCACCTGGGTATTGGGAGGAAACACCATATATTTT. It specifies CSAISATWVLGGNTIYF. The chain links TRBV29-1 to TRBJ1-3; no firm D call. This CDR3 has 17 amino acids. CDR1 is SQVTM and CDR2 is ANQGSEA in the germline V gene. V lost 7 bases and J 4 bases, leaving 26 bases between the germline ends.

The chain couples TRBV20-1 to TRBJ2-4; TRBD2 matches 10 bases. The CDR3 totals 14 residues. The V gene's germline CDR1 is DFQATT and CDR2 SNEGSKA (reference sequence). V lost 4 bases to trimming and J lost 1 base; unmatched junction nucleotides: 1. CDR3: CSAKAGGAKNIQYF. The CDR3 region has the DNA TGCAGTGCTAAAGCGGGGGGGGCCAAAAACATTCAGTACTTC.

The genes are TRBV12-3 or TRBV12-4 and TRBJ2-5, with 8 bases aligning to TRBD2. The DNA end is a closer match to TRBJ2-7, so the J assignment may be wrong. The CDR3 runs to 21 residues. CDR3 loop: CASSHTPFGVREDPPEYEQYF. In DNA, the CDR3 is TGTGCCAGCAGCCACACCCCCTTCGGCGTGCGGGAGGACCCCCCTGAATACGAGCAGTACTTC.

There are a few counts of this clonotype. The V call is TRBV7-2, the J call TRBJ2-7; 7 bases match TRBD2. Germline values: CDR1 SGHTA, CDR2 FQGNSA. V shed 4 bases, J shed 2 bases, and the junction held 11 bases outside the gene matches. The CDR3 runs 16 residues. The CDR3 spells CASSSLSSGVAYEQYF. The CDR3 DNA sequence: TGTGCCAGCAGCTCCCTCTCAAGCGGGGTGGCCTACGAGCAGTACTTC.

V gene TRBV12-3 or TRBV12-4 combines with J gene TRBJ2-7; D gene unclear. The length of the CDR3 is 13 residues. Trimming stripped 6 bases from V and 2 bases from J, with 11 bases between. The DNA for the CDR3 is TGTGCCAGCAGCGCATCCACGGCCTACGAGCAGTACTTC. Its protein is CASSASTAYEQYF.

J is TRBJ2-7 and V is TRBV12-5; D perhaps matches TRBD1 (6 bases). This CDR3 contains 12 residues. V lost 7 bases to trimming and J lost 4 bases, with 11 bases between them. Germline V gene sequence: CDR1 LGHNT, CDR2 FRNRAP. The chain's CDR3 is CASALTGYEQYF. The CDR3 region has the DNA TGTGCTAGTGCTCTAACAGGGTACGAGCAGTACTTC.

This clonotype was counted between two and nine times. The chain links TRBV14 to TRBJ2-7; a weak D match, TRBD1 (6 bases). CDR3 size: 14 residues. Trimming took off 11 bases at V and 7 bases at J, with 24 bases between the two ends. In germline, CDR1 is SGHDN, CDR2 FVKESK. DNA for the CDR3: TGTGCCGGAAACAGGGCCCTAGGATCTTCGGAGCAGTACTTC. It translates to CAGNRALGSSEQYF.

The CDR3 loop is CASSLGQNADTQYF. The DNA of the CDR3 is TGTGCCAGCAGCTTAGGGCAGAACGCAGATACGCAGTATTTT. This chain links TRBV7-2 with TRBJ2-3; D unresolved. Trimming took 1 base from V and 4 from J, leaving 9 bases between them. The CDR3 totals 14 residues. The germline gives CDR1 SGHTA, CDR2 FQGNSA.

The V gene is TRBV12-3 or TRBV12-4, the J gene TRBJ1-5; no clear D. The CDR3 contains 14 residues. Trimming took off 5 bases at V and 1 base at J, with 9 bases between the two ends. The CDR3 loop reads CASSDQTSNQPQHF. CDR3 nucleotides: TGTGCCAGCAGTGACCAGACCAGCAATCAGCCCCAGCATTTT.

This chain joins TRBV20-1 and TRBJ2-7; 8 nucleotides match TRBD1. V lost 0 bases, J lost 1 base, and 5 bases stayed unmatched. CDR3 length: 15 residues. Germline V lookup: CDR1 DFQATT, CDR2 SNEGSKA (reference sequence). CDR3 amino acids: CSARDLGQGSYEQYF. The CDR3 DNA sequence: TGCAGTGCTAGAGATCTAGGACAGGGTTCCTACGAGCAGTACTTC.